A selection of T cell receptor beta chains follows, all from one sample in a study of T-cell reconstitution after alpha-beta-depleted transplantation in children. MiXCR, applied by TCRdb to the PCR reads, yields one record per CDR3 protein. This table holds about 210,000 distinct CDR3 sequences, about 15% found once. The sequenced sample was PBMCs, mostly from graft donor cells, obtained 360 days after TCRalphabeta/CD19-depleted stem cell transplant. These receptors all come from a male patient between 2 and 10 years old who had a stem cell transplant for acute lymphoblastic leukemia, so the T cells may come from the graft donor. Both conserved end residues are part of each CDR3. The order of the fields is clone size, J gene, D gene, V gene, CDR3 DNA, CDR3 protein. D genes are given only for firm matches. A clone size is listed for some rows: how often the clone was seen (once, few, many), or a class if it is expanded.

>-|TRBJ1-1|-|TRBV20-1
TGCAGTGCTCGTTTAGGGCCGAACACTGAAGCTTTCTTT
CSARLGPNTEAFF
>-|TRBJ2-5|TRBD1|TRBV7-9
TGTGCCAGCAGCTCTAAACCGGGACAGGGCCAAGAGACCCAGTACTTC
CASSSKPGQGQETQYF
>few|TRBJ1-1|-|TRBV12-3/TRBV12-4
TGTGCCAGCAGTTTAGTCCGGCAGGGGAACACTGAAGCTTTCTTT
CASSLVRQGNTEAFF
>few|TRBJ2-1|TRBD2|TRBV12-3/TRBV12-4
TGTGCCAGCAGTTTTCTGAGCGGGGGGGCGAAGTTCTTC
CASSFLSGGAKFF
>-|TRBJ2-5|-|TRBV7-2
TGTGCCAGCAGCTTAGGGGCCCTGGCGGAGACCCAGTACTTC
CASSLGALAETQYF
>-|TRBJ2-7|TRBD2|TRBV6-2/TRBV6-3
TGTGCCAGCAGGAACGGGAGGGTCTACGAGCAGTACTTC
CASRNGRVYEQYF
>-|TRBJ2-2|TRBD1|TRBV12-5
TGTGCTAGTGGTTTGGTACCCCTCGACAGGGCGATTGGGACCGGGGAGCTGTTTTTT
CASGLVPLDRAIGTGELFF
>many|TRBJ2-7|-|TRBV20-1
TGCAGTGCTATCCCCCCACTCGAATGGGGCGAGCAGTACTTC
CSAIPPLEWGEQYF
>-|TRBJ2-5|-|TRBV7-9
TGTGCCAGCAGCATTACAGGGTTGGAGACCCAGTACTTC
CASSITGLETQYF
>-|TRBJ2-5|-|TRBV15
TGTGCCACCAGCTCCCGGACAGAGCTAGGGACCCAGTACTTC
CATSSRTELGTQYF
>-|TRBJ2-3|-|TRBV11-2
TGTGCCAGCAGCTCCCGCGAGGGTTGGGACTCGGGCACAGATACGCAGTATTTT
CASSSREGWDSGTDTQYF
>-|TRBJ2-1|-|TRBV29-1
TGCAGCGCTGGCATGGACCAGTTCTTC
CSAGMDQFF
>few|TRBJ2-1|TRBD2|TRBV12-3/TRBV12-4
TGTGCCAGCATTCTTATAGCGGGAGGGGCTGAGCAGTTCTTC
CASILIAGGAEQFF
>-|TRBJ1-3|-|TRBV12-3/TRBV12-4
TGTGCCGAGTCCCAATCTGGAAACACCATATATTTT
CAESQSGNTIYF
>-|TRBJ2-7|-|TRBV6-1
TGTGCCAGCAGCCGAAGCGCATATGTGCCCTACGAGCAGTACTTC
CASSRSAYVPYEQYF
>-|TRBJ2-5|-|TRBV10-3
TGTGCCATCAGTGAGAGACAGACCCAAGAGACCCAGTACTTC
CAISERQTQETQYF
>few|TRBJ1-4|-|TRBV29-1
TGCAGCGTTGAGGCCCGGATCCTAGATAGTGAAAAACTGTTTTTT
CSVEARILDSEKLFF
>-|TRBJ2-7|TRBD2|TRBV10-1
TGCGCCAGCAGTGAATCCCGCGGACTAGCGGGATACGAGCAGTACTTC
CASSESRGLAGYEQYF
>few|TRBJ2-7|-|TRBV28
TGTGCCAGCAGTATCTCCCAGGGATTCCTTCACCGGGAGCAGTACTTC
CASSISQGFLHREQYF
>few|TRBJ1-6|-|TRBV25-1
TGTGCCAGCAGTGAAAGGGGCGCGATGCAAAATAATTCACCCCTCCACTTT
CASSERGAMQNNSPLHF
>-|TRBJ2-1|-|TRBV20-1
TGCAGTGCTAGAGATTCCCCGGGGTTCTACAATGAGCAGTTCTTC
CSARDSPGFYNEQFF
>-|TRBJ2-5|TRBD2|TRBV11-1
TGTGCCAGCAGCCCGAGGACTAGCGACTTGTTAGAGACCCAGTACTTC
CASSPRTSDLLETQYF
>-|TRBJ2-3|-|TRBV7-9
TGTGCCAGCAGCTTAGTGAAAGATTTTCGAGATACGCAGTATTTT
CASSLVKDFRDTQYF
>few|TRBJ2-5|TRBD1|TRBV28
TGTGCCAGCAGTCCCGGACAGGAGCAAGAGACCCAGTACTTC
CASSPGQEQETQYF
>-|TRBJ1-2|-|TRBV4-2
TGTGCCAGCAGCCAAGAACGGGAGTACTATGGCTACACCTTC
CASSQEREYYGYTF
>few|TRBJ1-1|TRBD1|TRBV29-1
TGCAGCGTCCTCATCGGACAGGTGACGAACACTGAAGCTTTCTTT
CSVLIGQVTNTEAFF
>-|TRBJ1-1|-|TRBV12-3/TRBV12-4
TGTGCCAGCAGTTTAGATATAGCCGCTGAAGCTTTCTTT
CASSLDIAAEAFF
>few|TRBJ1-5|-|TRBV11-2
TGTGCCAGCAGCCAGTGGGGGAATCAGCCCCAGCATTTT
CASSQWGNQPQHF
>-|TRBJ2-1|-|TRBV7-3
TGTGCCAGCAGCTTAGGGGACTCCTCCAACTCCTACAATGAGCAGTTCTTC
CASSLGDSSNSYNEQFF
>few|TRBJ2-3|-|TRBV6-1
TGTGCCAGCGGGAGCCTGAGCGCGTCAGATACGCAGTATTTT
CASGSLSASDTQYF
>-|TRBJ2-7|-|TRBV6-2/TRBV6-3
TGTGCCAGCACTCTCGCGAGGTTGGATGGCTACGAGCAGTACTTC
CASTLARLDGYEQYF
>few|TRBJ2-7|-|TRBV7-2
TGTGCCAGCTCCCCCTCGGGGACAAGGAAAGCCTACGAGCAGTACTTC
CASSPSGTRKAYEQYF
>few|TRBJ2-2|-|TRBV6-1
TGTGCCAGCAGGACCTCGGGAACGGAGAACACCGGGGAGCTGTTTTTT
CASRTSGTENTGELFF
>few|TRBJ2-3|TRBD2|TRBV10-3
TGTGGAGGTAGCGGGGGGGCCGCAGATACGCAGTATTTT
CGGSGGAADTQYF
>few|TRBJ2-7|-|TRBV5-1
TGCGCCAGCAGCTTGGACGGAAAACCTTACGAGCAGTACTTC
CASSLDGKPYEQYF
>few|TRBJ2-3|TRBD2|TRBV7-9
TGTGCCAGCAGCTTAATGCAGGGAGGGAATACGCAGTATTTT
CASSLMQGGNTQYF
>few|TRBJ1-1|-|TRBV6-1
TGTGCCAGCAGCCTGGACGGCATGAACACTGAAGCTTTCTTT
CASSLDGMNTEAFF
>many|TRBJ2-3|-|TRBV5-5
TGTGCCAGCAGCTCCCCAGGAGAGGGAGATACGCAGTATTTT
CASSSPGEGDTQYF
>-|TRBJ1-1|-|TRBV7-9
TGTGCCAGCATCAACATTGCGGGTAACACTGAAGCTTTCTTT
CASINIAGNTEAFF
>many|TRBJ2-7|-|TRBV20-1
TGCAGTGCATTGAAACAGGCACACTACGAGCAGTACTTC
CSALKQAHYEQYF
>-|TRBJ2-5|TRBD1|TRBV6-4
TGTGCCAGCAGCCGGATAACAGGGGGGAAGGAGACCCAGTACTTC
CASSRITGGKETQYF
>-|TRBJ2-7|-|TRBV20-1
TGCAGTGCTAGAGTGGTTGACTCCTACGAGCAGTACTTC
CSARVVDSYEQYF
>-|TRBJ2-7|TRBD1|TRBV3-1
TGTGCCAGCAGCCATGGTGGGACAGGCTACGAGCAGTACTTC
CASSHGGTGYEQYF
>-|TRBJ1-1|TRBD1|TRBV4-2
TGTGCCAGCGGAACCTGGGACAGGGCAACCACTGAAGCTTTCTTT
CASGTWDRATTEAFF
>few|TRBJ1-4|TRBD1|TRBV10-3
TGTGCCAGCAGGGGGACTAATGAAAAACTGTTTTTT
CASRGTNEKLFF
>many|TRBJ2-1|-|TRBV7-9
TGTGCCAGCAGCTTGGCGGGCTGGGGCAATGAGCAGTTCTTC
CASSLAGWGNEQFF
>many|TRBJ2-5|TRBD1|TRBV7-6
TGTGCCAGCAGCTTCAGGGGACAGGAGACCCAGTACTTC
CASSFRGQETQYF
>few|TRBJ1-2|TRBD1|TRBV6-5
TGTGCCAGCAGTTCCTCTACTTTACAGGGGAACTATGGCTACACCTTC
CASSSSTLQGNYGYTF
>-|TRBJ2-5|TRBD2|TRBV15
TGTGCCACCAGCACCCGACTAGCGGGAGATCGCTTCGGGGGAGAGACCCAGTACTTC
CATSTRLAGDRFGGETQYF
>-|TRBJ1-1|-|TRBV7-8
TGTGCCAGCAGCCCCCGCGTGTGGAGGGACACTGAAGCTTTCTTT
CASSPRVWRDTEAFF